Below are 15 T cell receptor beta chains sequenced from a single sample in a study of blood T cell repertoires in COVID-19. Repertoires were generated with immunoSEQ multiplex PCR, while TCRdb's copy carries only in-frame clones and drops some. The table records 130,000 to 150,000 clones, 70% to 85% of them present only once. The sequencing sample was made of peripheral blood. The receptors derive from a man aged 55 to 70 with active or convalescent COVID-19.

The J gene is TRBJ1-2, the V gene TRBV6-5; TRBD1 aligns across 7 bases. CDR1 and CDR2 (germline): MNHEY, SVGAGI. With 4 bases clipped from V and 4 bases from J, the junction kept 12 bases outside the gene matches. This CDR3 has 16 residues. DNA of the CDR3: TGTGCCAGCAGTTCTATAGACAGGGCCCTCGGCTATGGCTACACCTTC. Translation gives CASSSIDRALGYGYTF.

The J gene is TRBJ2-3, the V gene TRBV5-8; 8 nucleotides align to TRBD2. This CDR3 has 16 amino acids. In germline, CDR1 is SGHTS, CDR2 YDEGEE. V was clipped by 1 base and J by 4 bases; unmatched bases: 8. The CDR3 loop reads CASSLNAAGGPDTQYF. CDR3 nucleotide sequence: TGTGCCAGCAGCTTGAATGCGGCGGGAGGTCCAGATACGCAGTATTTT.

The V gene is TRBV19, the J gene TRBJ1-2; D possibly corresponds to TRBD1 (5 bases). The germline V gene encodes CDR1 LNHDA and CDR2 SQIVND (reference sequence). CDR3 length: 14 residues. Trimming left V 0 bases short and J 4 bases short, with 9 bases between. In nucleotides, the CDR3 is TGTGCCAGTAGTATAGATGGGCAGGGCTATGGCTACACCTTC. Residues: CASSIDGQGYGYTF.

The gene calls are TRBV2 and TRBJ2-3; no firm D call. The CDR3 spans 14 residues. Germline V lookup: CDR1 SNHLY, CDR2 FYNNEI. The V end was cut by 8 bases, the J end by 8 bases, with 20 bases between. In DNA form, the CDR3 reads TGTGCCAGCGGTCCGACTCTTCTGATGGTTACGCAGTATTTT. This codes for CASGPTLLMVTQYF.

This clone was observed a handful of times. V gene TRBV6-6 combines with J gene TRBJ1-6; D might be TRBD1 (5 bases). Germline V lookup: CDR1 MNHNY, CDR2 SVGAGI (reference sequence). The CDR3 runs to 15 residues. The ends were cut back, 4 bases at V and 4 bases at J, with 11 bases in the middle. The CDR3 region is CASSSGRGYNSPLHF. The CDR3 coding sequence is TGTGCCAGCAGTTCAGGTAGGGGTTATAATTCACCCCTCCACTTT.

V is TRBV11-3 and J is TRBJ1-2; tentatively, D is TRBD1 (5 bases). V lost 4 bases and J lost 4, with 16 bases in between. The CDR3 extends over 15 amino acids. Germline V gene lookup returns CDR1 SGHNT and CDR2 YENEEA. The CDR3 DNA is TGTGCCAGCAGCTCTAGACAGCCAGAACTCTATGGCTACACCTTC. This encodes CASSSRQPELYGYTF. The entire variable domain, with the rest obtained from reference TRBV11-3 and TRBJ1-2, is as follows: EAGVVQSPRYKIIEKKQPVAFWCNPISGHNTLYWYLQNLGQGPELLIRYENEEAVDDSQLPKDRFSAERLKGVDSTLKIQPAELGDSAVYLCASSSRQPELYGYTFGSGTRLTVV.

This chain uses TRBV6-6 with TRBJ2-1; D remains ambiguous. The CDR3 is 13 amino acids. The V end was cut by 1 base, the J end by 1 base, with 2 bases between. CDR1 and CDR2 from the germline V gene are MNHNY and SVGAGI (reference sequence). CDR3 residues: CASSYLSYNEQFF. In DNA form, the CDR3 reads TGTGCCAGCAGTTACTTATCCTACAATGAGCAGTTCTTC.

The chain combines TRBV9 with TRBJ1-2; possibly TRBD1 for D (6 bases). The CDR3 sequence is 16 residues long. V gave up 0 bases and J gave up 7 bases, with 19 bases separating them. Germline V gene lookup returns CDR1 SGDLS and CDR2 YYNGEE. The CDR3 region is CASSVGGEGGRGGYTF. CDR3 coding DNA: TGTGCCAGCAGCGTAGGAGGGGAAGGGGGACGCGGTGGCTACACCTTC.

This sequence joins TRBV7-8 and TRBJ1-1, with TRBD1 identical over 9 bases. From germline, CDR1 is SGHVS and CDR2 FQNEAQ. The V segment lost 5 bases and the J segment 7 bases; nucleotides outside the gene matches: 5. CDR3 length: 13 residues. Here the CDR3 DNA reads TGTGCCAGCAGCGGACAGGGGACCGGTGAAGCTTTCTTT. Its protein product is CASSGQGTGEAFF.

The V and J genes are TRBV2 and TRBJ1-2; D ambiguous. Germline CDR1 SNHLY, CDR2 FYNNEI. This CDR3 contains 13 residues. V lost 5 bases to trimming and J lost 2 bases, with 9 bases between them. CDR3 amino acids: CASSWTGNYGYTF. The CDR3 DNA reads TGTGCCAGCAGTTGGACTGGGAACTATGGCTACACCTTC.

The V gene is TRBV5-1, the J gene TRBJ2-1; TRBD2 agrees at 10 bases. CDR3 length equals 17 residues. J was trimmed by 14 bases and V by 0 bases; bases with no gene match: 17. Germline V gene lookup returns CDR1 SGHRS and CDR2 YFSETQ. CDR3: CASSLDGTKAGGVRKFF. In DNA form, the CDR3 reads TGCGCCAGCAGCTTGGATGGGACCAAAGCGGGAGGGGTCCGAAAGTTCTTC.

The rearrangement uses TRBV2 and TRBJ1-2; D uncertain. Germline lookup yields CDR1 SNHLY and CDR2 FYNNEI. V was trimmed by 7 bases and J by 5 bases, leaving 17 bases between them. The CDR3 is made up of 14 amino acids. The CDR3 DNA follows: TGTGCCAGCATCGACGGGTCTCTAATATATGGCTACACCTTC. As protein: CASIDGSLIYGYTF.

This clone has more than one count but fewer than ten. The chain couples TRBV10-3 to TRBJ1-1, with D possibly matching TRBD1 (6 bases). CDR1 and CDR2 from the germline V gene are ENHRY and SYGVKD. The V end lost 6 bases, the J end lost 4 bases, and 12 bases lay between the germline ends. The CDR3 consists of 13 residues. The CDR3 DNA follows: TGTGCCATCAGACAGGGCATTACCACTGAAGCTTTCTTT. It translates to CAIRQGITTEAFF.

The V and J genes are TRBV4-1 and TRBJ2-3; 15 bases fit TRBD2. Germline V gene data show CDR1 as MGHRA and CDR2 as YSYEKL. CDR3 size: 17 residues. J gave up 3 bases and V 4 bases, and 5 bases lay outside the gene matches. For the CDR3, the DNA is TGCGCCAGCAGCCTCGGACTAGCGGGGGGGCGGACAGATACGCAGTATTTT. It encodes CASSLGLAGGRTDTQYF.

The chain carries TRBV4-3 and TRBJ2-7; 7 bases agree with TRBD1. Unmatched junction bases numbered 12, after V lost 1 base and J lost 6 bases. The CDR3 is 16 amino acids. In germline, CDR1 is LGHNA, CDR2 YSLEER. The DNA of the CDR3 is TGCGCCAGCAGCCAAGCCGCGACAGGGATCAGCCCCGAGCAGTACTTC. Encoded protein: CASSQAATGISPEQYF.